This TCR beta chain was sequenced in a study of cytotoxic CD8 clonotypes in ibrutinib-treated CLL. Turning to this clone: The antigen is unknown.

Study-wide results and caveats: Sampling time points were not equivalent between sustained-remission and progressing patients.

Trimming removed 2 bases from V and 2 bases from J, with 16 bases in between. The CDR3 totals 17 residues. Germline values: CDR1 LNHNV, CDR2 YYDKDF (reference sequence). Sequencing was designed to attain a depth spanning 1 in 200,000 to 1 in 1 million T cells. This table comes from immunoSEQ multiplex PCR, and its TCRdb copy is limited to in-frame clones, with some not included. The table lists 110,000 to 150,000 clones, more than 75% of them singletons. The clonotype originates from a human donor with chronic lymphocytic leukemia. The specimen comprised PBMCs, sampled after 24 months of ibrutinib treatment. This chain connects TRBV15 to TRBJ2-1; D remains ambiguous. For the CDR3, the DNA is TGTGCCACCAGCAGAACCCGGTCGGGCTGGCCCTACAATGAGCAGTTCTTC. Its protein product is CATSRTRSGWPYNEQFF.